These 11 T cell receptor beta chains came from one sample sequenced in a study of beta chain features in type 1 diabetes. As every portion of the isolated RNA was reverse transcribed, the sequencing read expressed TCRB transcripts. Sequencing used immunoSEQ multiplex PCR; TCRdb keeps in-frame clones, though not all of them. The sample records roughly 500,000 clones, about an eighth being singletons. The sequenced sample consisted of naive CD4+ T cells from blood. These receptors were taken from a woman in her late teens or twenties in good health.

This chain uses TRBV6-1 with TRBJ2-2, with D uncertain. The CDR3 has 14 residues. V was clipped by 2 bases and J by 4 bases, with 8 bases between them. Germline-derived CDR1 and CDR2 are MNHNS and SASEGT. The CDR3: CASSEPGGTGELFF. The CDR3 region has the DNA TGTGCCAGCAGTGAACCGGGTGGCACCGGGGAGCTGTTTTTT.

The chain combines TRBV29-1 with TRBJ1-1; 7 bases match TRBD1. CDR1 SQVTM and CDR2 ANQGSEA come from the germline V gene. Trimming took 4 bases from V and 9 from J; bases not matched to a gene: 8. This CDR3 is built from 12 residues. The CDR3 loop reads CSVGGQSRQAFF. DNA of the CDR3: TGCAGCGTTGGGGGACAGAGCAGACAAGCTTTCTTT.

This clone was picked up a small number of times. V gene TRBV2 combines with J gene TRBJ2-2; D is perhaps TRBD1 (6 bases). CDR1 is SNHLY and CDR2 is FYNNEI in the germline V gene. This CDR3 has 14 amino acids. The V end lost 7 bases, the J end lost 2 bases, and 11 bases lay between the germline ends. The CDR3 protein is CASNPGQNTGELFF. DNA for the CDR3: TGTGCCAGCAATCCGGGACAAAACACCGGGGAGCTGTTTTTT. Using reference TRBV2 and TRBJ2-2 for the parts outside the CDR3, the full variable domain is EPEVTQTPSHQVTQMGQEVILRCVPISNHLYFYWYRQILGQKVEFLVSFYNNEISEKSEIFDDQFSVERPDGSNFTLKIRSTKLEDSAMYFCASNPGQNTGELFFGEGSRLTVL.

This clone was seen a few times. V gene TRBV27 combines with J gene TRBJ2-3; 7 bases line up with TRBD1. The CDR3 runs 13 residues. V dropped 11 bases and J dropped 2; count of bases not matched to a gene: 7. Germline V gene lookup returns CDR1 MNHEY and CDR2 SMNVEV (reference sequence). CDR3 sequence (DNA): TGTGCCGCCCGACAGGGCAACACAGATACGCAGTATTTT. Its protein is CAARQGNTDTQYF.

The rearrangement links TRBV7-2 to TRBJ2-1; D ambiguous. The CDR3 has 14 amino acids. Trimming took off 0 bases at V and 6 bases at J, with 9 bases between the two ends. The germline CDR1 and CDR2 sequences are SGHTA and FQGNSA. The CDR3 DNA follows: TGTGCCAGCAGCTTAGCCAGCGTGGGCAATGAGCAGTTCTTC. It translates to CASSLASVGNEQFF.

The chain combines TRBV12-5 with TRBJ2-1, with 15 bases identical to TRBD2. The trim removed 6 bases at V and 0 bases at J, leaving 12 bases unmatched. Per germline, CDR1 LGHNT and CDR2 FRNRAP. This CDR3 has 20 amino acids. This CDR3 is CASGLKSGLAGGFSYNEQFF. The CDR3 region has the DNA TGTGCTAGTGGCCTAAAATCGGGACTAGCGGGAGGCTTCTCCTACAATGAGCAGTTCTTC.

This chain links TRBV9 with TRBJ2-2; D ambiguous. The germline gives CDR1 SGDLS, CDR2 YYNGEE. This CDR3 has 13 amino acids. The germline V and J ends were trimmed by 3 bases and 4 bases, with 7 bases remaining between them. In nucleotides, the CDR3 is TGTGCCAGCAGCGAGGCGATCACCGGGGAGCTGTTTTTT. It encodes CASSEAITGELFF.

As concerns this clone: This sample also contains other DNA sequences that code for the same CDR3. This chain connects TRBV6-6 to TRBJ2-1; TRBD2 might be the D (5 bases). The V end was cut by 3 bases, the J end by 4 bases, with 7 bases between. The germline gives CDR1 MNHNY, CDR2 SVGAGI (reference sequence). There are 13 residues in the CDR3. CDR3 nucleotide sequence: TGTGCCAGCAGTTATCGGGGATACAATGAGCAGTTCTTC. Translation gives CASSYRGYNEQFF.

The chain employs TRBV4-2 and TRBJ2-3; 7 positions agree with TRBD2. The CDR3 is made up of 16 amino acids. V trimming: 6 bases; J trimming: 4 bases; junction bases outside the gene matches: 13. Looked up from germline, CDR1 is LGHNA and CDR2 is YNFKEQ. The CDR3 bases are TGTGCCAGCAGGCCAGGGAGCGGGAATGAGGCAGATACGCAGTATTTT. Translated, it gives CASRPGSGNEADTQYF.

CDR3: CASSSGLLNTEAFF. DNA for the CDR3: TGTGCCAGCAGCTCCGGGCTCCTGAACACTGAAGCTTTCTTT. The chain employs TRBV7-6 and TRBJ1-1; D uncertain. Trimming cost V 4 bases and J 0 bases, with 9 bases left between them. The germline CDR1 and CDR2 sequences are SGHVS and FNYEAQ. This CDR3 is built from 14 residues.

This chain uses TRBV5-6 with TRBJ1-1; D is perhaps TRBD1 (5 bases). V dropped 4 bases and J dropped 5 bases, with 15 bases sitting between them. This CDR3 comprises 14 residues. Germline loops: CDR1 SGHDT, CDR2 YYEEEE. CDR3 region: CASSALTVITEAFF. The CDR3 DNA reads as TGTGCCAGCAGCGCTCTGACAGTGATAACTGAAGCTTTCTTT.